A selection of T cell receptor beta chains follows, all from one sample in a study of tumor-infiltrating lymphocytes in primary liver carcinoma. TCRdb re-called the multiplex PCR reads through MiXCR, storing one row per CDR3 protein. The sample includes more than 20,000 distinct CDR3 sequences, roughly 72% of them seen just once. Sample: liver tumor tissue from sampling region 1. The source is a man aged 35 to 55 with primary liver carcinoma and hepatitis B virus infection. Both conserved end residues are trimmed from each CDR3. D genes are given only for firm matches. Some rows have no size entry. The others give once, few or many, or a class for an expanded clone.

TRBV11-2 | NA | NA | ASSLMGTGKSVREAF
TRBV6-1 | NA | NA | ASSGRSGPGYNEQF
TRBV11-2 | NA | TRBD2 | ASPFSSGKDGEQF
TRBV4-2 | medium-sized | NA | ASSQEKGVTDTQY
TRBV7-8 | NA | NA | TSRSDTYSGNTIY
TRBV6-5 | NA | TRBD1 | VSSYSGQGGEQY
TRBV5-8 | many | TRBD1 | ASSLGQGDGYT
TRBV11-2 | NA | NA | AREGYEQY
TRBV6-2/TRBV6-3 | NA | NA | ASSYRGGSNQSQH
TRBV28 | many | NA | ASSLRGKAKNIQY
TRBV7-9 | NA | NA | ASTATESWTQF
TRBV6-5 | NA | TRBD2 | ASSSYWTSPYNEQF
TRBV11-1 | NA | TRBD2 | ASSLGLSFDTGEQF
TRBV6-6 | NA | NA | ASSYLRRGVTYKQY
TRBV11-2 | once | NA | ASSVALGGVNTVELF
TRBV6-2/TRBV6-3 | NA | NA | ASSYPELITEIF
TRBV6-5 | NA | TRBD2 | ASHEQDGRKEIDMQY
TRBV21-1 | NA | NA | ASSKSGHSYEKY
TRBV11-2 | NA | NA | ASSLGGTTGTHMQY
TRBV11-2 | NA | TRBD2 | ASSQTHGGGKVTQY
TRBV12-3/TRBV12-4 | NA | TRBD1 | AGSRHRGAGEPF
TRBV11-2 | NA | TRBD1 | ASGSTGTTRAANEKLF
TRBV11-2 | many | NA | ASSSRTKQETQY
TRBV27 | many | NA | ASSRTNNEQF
TRBV4-3 | once | NA | ASSQDRADINNEQF